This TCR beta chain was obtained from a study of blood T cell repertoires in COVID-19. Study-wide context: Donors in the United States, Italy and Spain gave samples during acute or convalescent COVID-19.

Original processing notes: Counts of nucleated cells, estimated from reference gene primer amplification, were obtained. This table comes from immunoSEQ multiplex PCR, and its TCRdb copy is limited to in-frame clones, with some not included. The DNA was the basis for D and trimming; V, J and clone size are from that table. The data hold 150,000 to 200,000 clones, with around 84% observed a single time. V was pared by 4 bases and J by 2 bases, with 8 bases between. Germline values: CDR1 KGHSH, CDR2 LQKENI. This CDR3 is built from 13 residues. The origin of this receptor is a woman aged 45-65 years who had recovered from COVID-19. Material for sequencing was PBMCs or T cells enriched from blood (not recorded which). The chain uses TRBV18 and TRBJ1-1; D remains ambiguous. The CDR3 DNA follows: TGTGCCAGCTCACGAGGAGTCAACACTGAAGCTTTCTTT. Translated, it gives CASSRGVNTEAFF.